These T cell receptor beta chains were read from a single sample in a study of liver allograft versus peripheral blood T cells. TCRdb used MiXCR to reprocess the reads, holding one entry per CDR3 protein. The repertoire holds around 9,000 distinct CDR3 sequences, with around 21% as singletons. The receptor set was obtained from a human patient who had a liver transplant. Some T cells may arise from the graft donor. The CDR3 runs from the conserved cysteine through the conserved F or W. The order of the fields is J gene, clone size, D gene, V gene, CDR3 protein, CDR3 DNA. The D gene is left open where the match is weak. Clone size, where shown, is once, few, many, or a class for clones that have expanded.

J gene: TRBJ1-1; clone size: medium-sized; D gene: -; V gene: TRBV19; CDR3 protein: CAGPYGMNTEAFF; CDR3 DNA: TGTGCCGGCCCGTATGGGATGAACACTGAAGCTTTCTTT
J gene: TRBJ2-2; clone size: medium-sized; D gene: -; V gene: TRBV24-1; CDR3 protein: CATSLNTGELFF; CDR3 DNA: TGTGCCACCAGTCTGAACACCGGGGAGCTGTTTTTT
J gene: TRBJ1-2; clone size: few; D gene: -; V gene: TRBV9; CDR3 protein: CASSVDLTTWDGYTF; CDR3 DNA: TGTGCCAGCAGCGTTGATCTCACCACTTGGGATGGCTACACCTTC
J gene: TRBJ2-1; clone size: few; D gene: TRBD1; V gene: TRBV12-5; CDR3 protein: CASGLNPGTGGNEQFF; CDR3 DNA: TGTGCTAGTGGTTTGAACCCCGGGACAGGGGGCAATGAGCAGTTCTTC
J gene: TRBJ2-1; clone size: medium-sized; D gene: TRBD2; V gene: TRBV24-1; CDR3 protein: CATSDFGLAGYNEQFF; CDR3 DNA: TGTGCCACCAGTGACTTTGGGCTAGCGGGCTACAATGAGCAGTTCTTC
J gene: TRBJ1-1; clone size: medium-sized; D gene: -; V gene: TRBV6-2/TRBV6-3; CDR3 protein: CASGSGTLPEAFF; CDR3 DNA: TGTGCCAGCGGTTCGGGTACGCTCCCTGAAGCTTTCTTT
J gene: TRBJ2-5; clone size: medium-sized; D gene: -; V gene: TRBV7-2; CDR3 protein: CASSLSRGGQWETQYF; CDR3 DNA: TGTGCCAGCAGCCTAAGCAGGGGGGGGCAATGGGAGACCCAGTACTTC
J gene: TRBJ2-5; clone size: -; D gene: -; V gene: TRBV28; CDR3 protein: CASSFFSSTRETQYF; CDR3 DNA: TGTGCCAGCAGTTTTTTTTCGTCAACTCGAGAGACCCAGTACTTC
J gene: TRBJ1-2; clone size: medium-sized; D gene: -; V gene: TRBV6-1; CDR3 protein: CASTRDGGWYGYTF; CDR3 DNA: TGTGCCAGCACTAGAGACGGTGGCTGGTATGGCTACACCTTC
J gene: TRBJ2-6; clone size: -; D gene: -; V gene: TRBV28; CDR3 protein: CASSNLRSGANVLTF; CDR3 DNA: TGTGCCAGCAGTAATCTACGATCTGGGGCCAACGTCCTGACTTTC
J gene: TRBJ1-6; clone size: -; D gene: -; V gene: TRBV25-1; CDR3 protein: CASSEYGQGYNSPLHF; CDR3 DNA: TGTGCCAGCAGTGAATATGGGCAGGGGTACAATTCACCCCTCCACTTT
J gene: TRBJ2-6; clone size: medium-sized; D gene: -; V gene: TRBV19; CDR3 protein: CATKGGGLGANVLTF; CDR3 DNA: TGTGCCACCAAAGGAGGGGGGCTAGGGGCCAACGTCCTGACTTTC
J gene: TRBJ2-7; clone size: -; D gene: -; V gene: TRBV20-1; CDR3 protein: CSARAPSDSYEQYF; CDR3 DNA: TGCAGTGCTAGAGCTCCTAGCGACTCCTACGAGCAGTACTTC
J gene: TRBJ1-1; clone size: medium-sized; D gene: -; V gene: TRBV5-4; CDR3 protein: CASSLGGRIPEAFF; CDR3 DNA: TGTGCCAGCAGCTTGGGGGGGAGGATACCTGAAGCTTTCTTT
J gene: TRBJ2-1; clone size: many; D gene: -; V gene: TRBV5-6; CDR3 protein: CASSFGLSYNEQFF; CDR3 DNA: TGTGCCAGCAGCTTCGGACTCTCTTACAATGAGCAGTTCTTC
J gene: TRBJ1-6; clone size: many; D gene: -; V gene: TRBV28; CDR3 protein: CASSPFRVRNSPLHF; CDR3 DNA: TGTGCCAGCAGTCCGTTCAGGGTTCGTAATTCACCCCTCCACTTT
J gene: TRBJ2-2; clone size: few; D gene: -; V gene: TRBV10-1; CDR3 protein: CASSAQRLTGELFF; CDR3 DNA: TGCGCCAGCAGTGCGCAGCGATTGACCGGGGAGCTGTTTTTT
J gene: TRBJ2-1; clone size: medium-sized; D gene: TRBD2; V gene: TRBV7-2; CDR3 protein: CASSLRPSGGASEQFF; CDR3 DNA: TGTGCCAGCAGCTTAAGGCCTAGCGGGGGGGCTAGTGAGCAGTTCTTC
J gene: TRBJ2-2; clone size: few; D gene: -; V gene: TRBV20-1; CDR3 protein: CSARPTANTGELFF; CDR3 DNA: TGCAGTGCTAGACCGACAGCGAACACCGGGGAGCTGTTTTTT
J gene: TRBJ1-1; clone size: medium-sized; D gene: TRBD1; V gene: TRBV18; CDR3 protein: CASSPTGTGTMTEAFF; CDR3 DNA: TGTGCCAGCTCACCCACCGGGACAGGCACTATGACTGAAGCTTTCTTT
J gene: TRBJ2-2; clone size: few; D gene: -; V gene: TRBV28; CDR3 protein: CASTSGSNTGELFF; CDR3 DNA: TGTGCCAGCACCTCCGGGTCCAACACCGGGGAGCTGTTTTTT
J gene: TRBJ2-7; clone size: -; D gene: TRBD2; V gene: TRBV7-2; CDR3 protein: CASSFLAAGSYEQYF; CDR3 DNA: TGTGCCAGCAGCTTTCTAGCGGCGGGCTCCTACGAGCAGTACTTC
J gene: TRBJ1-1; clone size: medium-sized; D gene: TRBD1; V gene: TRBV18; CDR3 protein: CASSQRRDRGSEAFF; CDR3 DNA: TGTGCCAGCTCACAGCGCCGGGACAGGGGCTCTGAAGCTTTCTTT
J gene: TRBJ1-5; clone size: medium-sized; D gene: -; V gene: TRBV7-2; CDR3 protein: CASSLSGRQPQHF; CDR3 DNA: TGTGCCAGCAGCTTATCAGGGAGGCAGCCCCAGCATTTT